One and the same sample provided the 14 T cell receptor beta chains below, sequenced in a study of T-cell memory formation after mild COVID-19. TCRdb re-analysed the 5' RACE reads in MiXCR, keeping a single row per CDR3 protein. Among approximately 150,000 distinct CDR3 sequences, roughly 15% were seen once, and the ten largest hold 13% to 15%. Input material: PBMCs or a T cell subset sorted from them (not recorded which). These receptors were taken from an adult woman who had mild COVID-19 (a few samples of this study predate the infection). Cell type and time point are not known.

The chain joins TRBV7-2 to TRBJ2-1; TRBD2 agrees at 10 bases. Trimming removed 2 bases from V and 5 bases from J; junction bases left unmatched: 15. The CDR3 spans 19 residues. The germline V gene has CDR1 SGHTA and CDR2 FQGNSA. CDR3 in amino acids: CASSLFSPRSGGDDNEQFF. In DNA form, the CDR3 reads TGTGCCAGCAGCTTATTCTCTCCAAGGAGCGGGGGGGATGACAATGAGCAGTTCTTC.

This clonotype was seen a few times. CDR3 sequence reads: CSARASGGYTSYNEQFF. In DNA form, the CDR3 reads TGCAGTGCTAGGGCTAGCGGGGGGTATACCTCTTACAATGAGCAGTTCTTC. This chain joins TRBV20-1 and TRBJ2-1; TRBD2 matches at 11 bases. Germline CDR1 reads DFQATT; CDR2 reads SNEGSKA (reference sequence). J was trimmed by 4 bases and V by 3 bases; bases with no gene match: 11. There are 17 residues in the CDR3.

This clonotype occurred a few times. The rearrangement links TRBV4-1 to TRBJ2-5, with 11 bases fitting TRBD2. Trimming at V came to 1 base and at J to 5 bases, leaving 9 bases not matched to a gene. This CDR3 spans 17 amino acids. The germline V gene has CDR1 MGHRA and CDR2 YSYEKL. The CDR3 region is CASSQGTVLAGEETQYF. CDR3 in DNA: TGCGCCAGCAGCCAAGGAACGGTACTAGCGGGGGAGGAGACCCAGTACTTC.

The genes are TRBV25-1 and TRBJ2-5; the match to TRBD1 covers 8 bases. J was trimmed by 4 bases and V by 2 bases; bases with no gene match: 15. This CDR3 spans 18 amino acids. Germline V lookup: CDR1 MGHDK, CDR2 SYGVNS. The CDR3 protein is CASSEQGQEVNLGETQYF. CDR3 nucleotides: TGTGCCAGCAGTGAACAGGGACAGGAGGTGAATTTGGGAGAGACCCAGTACTTC.

The gene calls are TRBV2 and TRBJ2-7; D is ambiguous. The CDR3 covers 17 residues. CDR1 is SNHLY and CDR2 is FYNNEI in the germline V gene. V was trimmed by 0 bases and J by 2 bases, leaving 17 bases between them. For the CDR3, the DNA is TGTGCCAGCAGTGAAGCGGCCCCAGATGAAACCCCCTACGAGCAGTACTTC. As protein: CASSEAAPDETPYEQYF.

The chain has TRBV18 and TRBJ2-5, with 14 positions matching TRBD2. The CDR3 has 16 amino acids. The germline gives CDR1 KGHSH, CDR2 LQKENI. J lost 2 bases, V lost 3 bases, and 2 bases had no gene match. DNA for the CDR3: TGTGCCAGCTCACCTCGGACTAGCGGGGGGCAAGAGACCCAGTACTTC. Amino acids: CASSPRTSGGQETQYF.

This clonotype was recorded a few times. The chain employs TRBV7-2 and TRBJ2-7; D remains unclear. Germline CDR1 reads SGHTA; CDR2 reads FQGNSA. The germline V and J ends were trimmed by 5 bases and 2 bases, with 13 bases remaining between them. This CDR3 comprises 14 residues. The CDR3 nucleotides are TGTGCCAGCAGCGCCGGACGTACGGCCTACGAGCAGTACTTC. The encoded protein is CASSAGRTAYEQYF.

The chain recombines TRBV25-1 with TRBJ2-3; maybe TRBD1 (5 bases). The length of the CDR3 is 14 residues. Trimming removed 10 bases at V and 2 bases at J, with 16 bases between. The germline V gene encodes CDR1 MGHDK and CDR2 SYGVNS. The CDR3 sequence is CATLGVDHTDTQYF. DNA of the CDR3: TGTGCCACCCTAGGGGTTGACCACACAGATACGCAGTATTTT.

The rearrangement uses TRBV28 and TRBJ2-3; no reliable D call. V lost 7 bases and J 3 bases, leaving 14 bases between the germline ends. In germline, CDR1 is MDHEN, CDR2 SYDVKM. This CDR3 has 14 residues. CDR3 sequence (DNA): TGTGCCAGCAACACAGCCCCAGCTACAGATACGCAGTATTTT. It translates to CASNTAPATDTQYF.

The chain links TRBV4-1 to TRBJ1-2; perhaps TRBD1 as D (5 bases). Between the trimmed V and J ends, which lost 1 base and 4 bases, there was a span of 13 bases. CDR1 and CDR2 from the germline V gene are MGHRA and YSYEKL. The CDR3 is 15 residues long. The CDR3 nucleotides read TGCGCCAGCAGCCAAGTGGGGGAATACGGCTATGGCTACACCTTC. It yields the protein CASSQVGEYGYGYTF.

The table lists this clonotype with a few counts. This sequence joins TRBV6-5 and TRBJ2-5; no firm D call. Per germline, CDR1 MNHEY and CDR2 SVGAGI. The CDR3 is 13 amino acids. V lost 2 bases and J lost 3, with 7 bases in between. Here the CDR3 DNA reads TGTGCCAGCAGTTACGGTCGGAAAGAGACCCAGTACTTC. Protein sequence: CASSYGRKETQYF.

This clonotype was counted between two and nine times. The chain uses TRBV18 and TRBJ2-3, with a possible D match to TRBD2 (7 bases). The germline CDR1 and CDR2 sequences are KGHSH and LQKENI. Trimming took off 8 bases at V and 1 base at J, with 10 bases between the two ends. This CDR3 is 13 amino acids long. The CDR3 is CASGGARTDTQYF. The CDR3, as DNA: TGTGCCAGCGGGGGGGCCCGCACAGATACGCAGTATTTT.

The J gene is TRBJ2-7, the V gene TRBV4-3; D not certain. Germline CDR1 is LGHNA and CDR2 is YSLEER. The CDR3 totals 15 residues. Deletions cut 0 bases from V and 0 bases from J, with 9 bases between. The CDR3 sequence: CASSQDTPASYEQYF. Written as DNA, the CDR3 is TGCGCCAGCAGCCAAGATACGCCAGCCTCCTACGAGCAGTACTTC.

The chain has TRBV7-2 and TRBJ1-6; D is ambiguous. CDR1 SGHTA and CDR2 FQGNSA come from the germline V gene. Between the trimmed V and J ends, which lost 2 bases and 10 bases, there was a span of 6 bases. The length of the CDR3 is 12 residues. DNA for the CDR3: TGTGCCAGCAGCTTAATGAACTCACCCCTCCACTTT. This encodes CASSLMNSPLHF.